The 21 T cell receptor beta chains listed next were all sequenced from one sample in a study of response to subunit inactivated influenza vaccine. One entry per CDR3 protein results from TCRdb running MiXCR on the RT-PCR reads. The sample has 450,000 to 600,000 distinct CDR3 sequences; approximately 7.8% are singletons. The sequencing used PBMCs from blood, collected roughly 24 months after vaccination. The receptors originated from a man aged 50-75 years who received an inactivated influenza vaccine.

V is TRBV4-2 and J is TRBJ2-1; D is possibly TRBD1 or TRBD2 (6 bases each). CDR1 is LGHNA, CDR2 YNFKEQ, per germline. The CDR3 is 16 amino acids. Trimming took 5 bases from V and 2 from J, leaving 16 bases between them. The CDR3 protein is CASSTRNGGPYNEQFF. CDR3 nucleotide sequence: TGTGCCAGCAGCACACGGAACGGGGGCCCCTACAATGAGCAGTTCTTC.

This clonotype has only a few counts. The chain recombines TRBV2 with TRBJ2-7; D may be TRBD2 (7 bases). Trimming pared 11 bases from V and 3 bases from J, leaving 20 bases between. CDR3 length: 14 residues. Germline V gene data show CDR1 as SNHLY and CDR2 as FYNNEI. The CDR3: CAAGAPGGGYEQYF. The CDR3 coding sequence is TGTGCCGCAGGGGCACCGGGGGGCGGCTACGAGCAGTACTTC.

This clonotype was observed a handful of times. CDR3 loop: CASSLDRQGAARTDTQYF. In DNA, the CDR3 is TGCGCCAGCAGCTTGGATAGACAGGGGGCGGCACGCACAGATACGCAGTATTTT. The rearrangement uses TRBV5-1 and TRBJ2-3, with 10 bases that match TRBD1. Trimming took 0 bases from V and 1 from J; bases not matched to a gene: 8. The CDR3 totals 18 residues. The germline V gene encodes CDR1 SGHRS and CDR2 YFSETQ.

The CDR3 sequence: CASSALGQPQHF. CDR3 bases: TGTGCCAGCAGCGCCCTCGGGCAGCCCCAGCATTTT. The genes are TRBV6-2 or TRBV6-3 and TRBJ1-5; D gene uncertain. There are 12 residues in the CDR3. The V end was cut by 6 bases, the J end by 7 bases, with 10 bases between. Germline values: CDR1 MNHEY, CDR2 SVGEGT.

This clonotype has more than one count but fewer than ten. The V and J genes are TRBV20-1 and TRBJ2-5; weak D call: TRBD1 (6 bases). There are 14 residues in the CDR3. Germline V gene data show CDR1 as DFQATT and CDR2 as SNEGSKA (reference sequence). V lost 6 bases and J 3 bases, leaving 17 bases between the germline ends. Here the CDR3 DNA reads TGCAGTGCCCCCTCACAGGGACGAAAAGAGACCCAGTACTTC. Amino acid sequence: CSAPSQGRKETQYF.

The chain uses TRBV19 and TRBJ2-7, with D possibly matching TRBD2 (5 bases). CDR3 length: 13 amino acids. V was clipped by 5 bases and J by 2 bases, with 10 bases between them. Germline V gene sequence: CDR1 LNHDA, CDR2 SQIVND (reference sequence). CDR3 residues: CASSLDLTYEQYF. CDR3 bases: TGTGCCAGTAGTTTGGACTTGACCTACGAGCAGTACTTC.

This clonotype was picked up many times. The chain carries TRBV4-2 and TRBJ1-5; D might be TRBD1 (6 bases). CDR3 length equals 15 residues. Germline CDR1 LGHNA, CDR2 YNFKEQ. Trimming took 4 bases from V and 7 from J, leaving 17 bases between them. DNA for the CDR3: TGTGCCAGCAGCCGGGAAGGACAGCGGGGCCAGCCCCAGCATTTT. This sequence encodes CASSREGQRGQPQHF.

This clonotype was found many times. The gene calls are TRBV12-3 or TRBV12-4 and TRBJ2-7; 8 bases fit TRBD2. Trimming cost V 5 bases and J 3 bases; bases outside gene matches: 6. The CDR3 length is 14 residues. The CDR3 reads CASSVERGIYEQYF. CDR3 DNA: TGTGCCAGCAGTGTAGAGCGGGGGATCTACGAGCAGTACTTC.

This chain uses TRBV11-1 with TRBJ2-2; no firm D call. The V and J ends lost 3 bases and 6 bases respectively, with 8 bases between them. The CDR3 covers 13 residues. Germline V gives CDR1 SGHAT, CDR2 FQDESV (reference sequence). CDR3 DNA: TGTGCCAGCAGCTTCGTAGCTGCCGGGGAGCTGTTTTTT. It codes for CASSFVAAGELFF.

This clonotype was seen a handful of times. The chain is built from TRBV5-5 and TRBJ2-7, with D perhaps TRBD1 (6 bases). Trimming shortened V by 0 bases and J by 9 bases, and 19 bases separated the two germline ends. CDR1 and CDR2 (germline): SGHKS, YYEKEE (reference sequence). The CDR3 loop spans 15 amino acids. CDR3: CASSLEGHMGPGQYF. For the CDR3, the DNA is TGTGCCAGCAGCTTGGAGGGACACATGGGACCGGGGCAGTACTTC.

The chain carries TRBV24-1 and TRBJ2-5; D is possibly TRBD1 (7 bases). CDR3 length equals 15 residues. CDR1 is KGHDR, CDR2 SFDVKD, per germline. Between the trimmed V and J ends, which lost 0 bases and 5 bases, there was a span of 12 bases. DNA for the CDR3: TGTGCCACCAGTGATTTGACAGGGGCGGGGGAGACCCAGTACTTC. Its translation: CATSDLTGAGETQYF.

The CDR3 DNA is TGTGCCAGCAGCATGGGACTAGCGGGAGGGTTTTACAATGAGCAGTTCTTC. Its protein product is CASSMGLAGGFYNEQFF. V and J are TRBV7-3 and TRBJ2-1; TRBD2 matches at 16 bases. Germline V gives CDR1 SGHTA, CDR2 FQGTGA. With V trimmed by 5 bases and J by 4 bases, 5 bases remained unmatched. CDR3 length: 17 amino acids. Using reference TRBV7-3 and TRBJ2-1 for the parts outside the CDR3, the full variable domain is GAGVSQTPSNKVTEKGKYVELRCDPISGHTALYWYRQSLGQGPEFLIYFQGTGAADDSGLPNDRFFAVRPEGSVSTLKIQRTERGDSAVYLCASSMGLAGGFYNEQFFGPGTRLTVL.

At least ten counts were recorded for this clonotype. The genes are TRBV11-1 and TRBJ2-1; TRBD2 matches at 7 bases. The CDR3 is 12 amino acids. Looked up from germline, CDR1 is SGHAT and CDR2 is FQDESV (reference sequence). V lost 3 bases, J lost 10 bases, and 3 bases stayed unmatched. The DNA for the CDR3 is TGTGCCAGCAGCTTGGCGGGAGCCGAGCAGTTCTTC. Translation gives CASSLAGAEQFF.

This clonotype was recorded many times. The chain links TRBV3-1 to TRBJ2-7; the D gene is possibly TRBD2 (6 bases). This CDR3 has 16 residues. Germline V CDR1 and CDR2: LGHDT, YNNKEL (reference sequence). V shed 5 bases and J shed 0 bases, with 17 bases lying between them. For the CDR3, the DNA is TGTGCCAGCAGCTTTTGGGGGACGGGGGTCTCCTACGAGCAGTACTTC. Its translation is CASSFWGTGVSYEQYF.

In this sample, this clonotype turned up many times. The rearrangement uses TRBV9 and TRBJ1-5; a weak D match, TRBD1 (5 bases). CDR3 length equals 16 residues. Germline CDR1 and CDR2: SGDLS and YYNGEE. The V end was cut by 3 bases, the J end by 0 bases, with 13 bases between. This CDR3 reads CASSEGMGYSNQPQHF. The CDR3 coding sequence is TGTGCCAGCAGCGAGGGGATGGGATATAGCAATCAGCCCCAGCATTTT.

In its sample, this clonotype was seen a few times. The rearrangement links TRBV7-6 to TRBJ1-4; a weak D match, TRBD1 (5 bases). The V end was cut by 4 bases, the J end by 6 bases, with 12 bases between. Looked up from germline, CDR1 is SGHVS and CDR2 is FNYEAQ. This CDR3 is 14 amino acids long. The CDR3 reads CASSSGTWDEKLFF. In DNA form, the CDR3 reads TGTGCCAGCAGCTCCGGGACCTGGGATGAAAAACTGTTTTTT.

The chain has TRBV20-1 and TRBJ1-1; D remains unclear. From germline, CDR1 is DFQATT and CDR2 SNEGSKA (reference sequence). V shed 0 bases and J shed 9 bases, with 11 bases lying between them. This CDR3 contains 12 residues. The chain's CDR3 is CSARDQTVQAFF. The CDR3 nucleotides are TGCAGTGCTAGAGATCAAACAGTGCAAGCTTTCTTT.

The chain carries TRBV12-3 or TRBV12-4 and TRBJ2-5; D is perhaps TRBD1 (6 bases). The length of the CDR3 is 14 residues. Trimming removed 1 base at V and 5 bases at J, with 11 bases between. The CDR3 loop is CASSLGHRAETQYF. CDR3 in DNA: TGTGCCAGCAGTTTAGGGCACAGGGCCGAGACCCAGTACTTC.

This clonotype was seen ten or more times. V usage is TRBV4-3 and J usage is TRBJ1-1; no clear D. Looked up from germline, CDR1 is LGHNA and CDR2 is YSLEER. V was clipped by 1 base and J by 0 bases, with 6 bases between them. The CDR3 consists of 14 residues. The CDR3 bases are TGCGCCAGCAGCCAAGTGTACATGAACACTGAAGCTTTCTTT. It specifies CASSQVYMNTEAFF.

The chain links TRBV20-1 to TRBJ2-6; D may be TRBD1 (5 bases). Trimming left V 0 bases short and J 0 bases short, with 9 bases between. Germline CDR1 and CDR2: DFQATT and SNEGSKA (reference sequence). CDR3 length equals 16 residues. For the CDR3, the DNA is TGCAGTGCTAGAGATGTTACAGGCTCTGGGGCCAACGTCCTGACTTTC. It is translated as CSARDVTGSGANVLTF.

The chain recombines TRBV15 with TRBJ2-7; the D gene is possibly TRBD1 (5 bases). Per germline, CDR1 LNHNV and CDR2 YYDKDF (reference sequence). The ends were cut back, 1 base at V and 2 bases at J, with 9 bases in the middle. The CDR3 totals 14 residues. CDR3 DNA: TGTGCCACCAGCAGAGGGACATTTGCCTACGAGCAGTACTTC. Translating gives CATSRGTFAYEQYF. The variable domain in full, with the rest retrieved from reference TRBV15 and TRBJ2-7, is DAMVIQNPRYQVTQFGKPVTLSCSQTLNHNVMYWYQQKSSQAPKLLFHYYDKDFNNEADTPDNFQSRRPNTSFCFLDIRSPGLGDTAMYLCATSRGTFAYEQYFGPGTRLTVT.